The rows below give T cell receptor beta chains drawn from one sample of a study of early T cells in non-severe SARS-CoV-2 infection. Each CDR3 protein is one row after TCRdb ran MiXCR on the 5' RACE reads. Of tens of thousands of distinct CDR3 sequences listed, roughly 6% are singletons. The sample consisted of whole blood. The receptors shown here come from an adult who was a healthcare worker with PCR-confirmed SARS-CoV-2 infection or an uninfected control (not recorded which). CDR3s leave out the opening cysteine and the closing phenylalanine or tryptophan. Some rows mark clone size as missing; the rest say once, few, many or name a class of expanded clone.

size | V | length | CDR3
many | TRBV28 | 12 | ASSPTGLGQTQY
many | TRBV6-2/TRBV6-3 | 15 | ASSYLSLVQGADEQF
few | TRBV5-4 | 12 | ASSPLTSSNEQF
few | TRBV14 | 12 | ASSRTSGPYEQY
few | TRBV10-2 | 11 | ASHFWEPDTQY
few | TRBV19 | 12 | ASSADRGMGEAF
many | TRBV3-1 | 11 | ASSQATGPRYT
NA | TRBV6-5 | 14 | ASSWGIHYSYNEQF
NA | TRBV29-1 | 9 | SVSGVGTQY
NA | TRBV27 | 13 | ASRPEDIANYGYT
many | TRBV29-1 | 13 | SVVQGALNTGELF
few | TRBV2 | 10 | ASSLDRDTQY
many | TRBV20-1 | 15 | SASPPGLVLTKNIQY
NA | TRBV12-3/TRBV12-4 | 13 | ASSPAGRANTEAF
many | TRBV20-1 | 12 | SATGQGSSYEQY
NA | TRBV6-2/TRBV6-3 | 10 | ASSFHPYEQY
NA | TRBV20-1 | 13 | SARGHRSSNEKLF
many | TRBV19 | 11 | ASSVGGRGGYT
NA | TRBV7-9 | 12 | ASSLRSDGGIQY
few | TRBV29-1 | 10 | SVGQKKETQY
medium-sized | TRBV7-9 | 12 | ASSSLDRVGGQY
few | TRBV21-1 | 12 | ASSNYGRGREQY
many | TRBV20-1 | 15 | SARDLSAHSRSYEQY
few | TRBV12-3/TRBV12-4 | 13 | ASRARDIRTSPLH
many | TRBV9 | 13 | ASSGGPDASYEQY
NA | TRBV14 | 11 | ASSQFGVDTQY
many | TRBV11-2 | 13 | ASSHGTTSNNEQF
few | TRBV29-1 | 15 | SVVGLAGASSYNEQF
NA | TRBV5-1 | 9 | AGKQGEEQY
many | TRBV7-9 | 10 | ASSLISSEQF
NA | TRBV9 | 12 | ASSVGQGYNEQF
many | TRBV10-1 | 13 | ASKTGTSGSNEQY
few | TRBV7-2 | 14 | ASSFSAGSNTGELF
many | TRBV7-6 | 15 | ASSLAPGPADSYEQY